This TCR beta chain was retrieved from a study of human T cells and chemical hapten exposure. The time point: patch test 3, about 24 weeks after DPC sensitization. Treatment in this sample: therapeutic diphenylcyclopropenone sensitization with weekly scalp DPC. TCRdb re-called the RACE reads through MiXCR, storing one row per CDR3 protein. The table shows some 74,000 distinct CDR3 sequences, with 10% to 15% occurring only once. Trimming shortened V by 3 bases and J by 4 bases, and 13 bases separated the two germline ends. The CDR3 is 15 amino acids. The chain combines TRBV12-3 or TRBV12-4 with TRBJ1-3, with D possibly being TRBD1 (6 bases). This sample comprised whole blood, obtained in connection with sensitization to the hapten diphenylcyclopropenone (DPC). The receptor's source is a woman in her forties or fifties with alopecia areata. Some clones in this sample may be carry-over from other donors' samples. This CDR3 reads CASSLAGGHGNTIYF. The CDR3 coding sequence is TGTGCCAGCAGTTTGGCGGGGGGCCACGGAAACACCATATATTTT.